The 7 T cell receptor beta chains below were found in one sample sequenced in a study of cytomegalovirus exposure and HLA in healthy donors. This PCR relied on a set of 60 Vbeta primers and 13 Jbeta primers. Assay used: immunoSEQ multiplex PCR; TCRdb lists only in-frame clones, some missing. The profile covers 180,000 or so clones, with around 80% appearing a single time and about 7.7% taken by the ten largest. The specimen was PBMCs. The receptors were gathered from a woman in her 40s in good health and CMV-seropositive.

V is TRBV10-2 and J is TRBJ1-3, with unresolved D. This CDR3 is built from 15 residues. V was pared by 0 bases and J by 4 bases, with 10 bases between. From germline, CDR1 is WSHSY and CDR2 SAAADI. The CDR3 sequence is CASSESWASGNTIYF. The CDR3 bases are TGCGCCAGCAGTGAGTCGTGGGCATCAGGAAACACCATATATTTT.

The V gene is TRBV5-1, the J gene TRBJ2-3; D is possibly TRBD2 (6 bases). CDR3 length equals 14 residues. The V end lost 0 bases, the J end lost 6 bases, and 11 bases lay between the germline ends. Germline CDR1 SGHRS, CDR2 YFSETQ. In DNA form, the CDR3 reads TGCGCCAGCAGCTTGGATACAGGAGGGGATACGCAGTATTTT. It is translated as CASSLDTGGDTQYF. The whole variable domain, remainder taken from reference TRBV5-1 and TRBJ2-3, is KAGVTQTPRYLIKTRGQQVTLSCSPISGHRSVSWYQQTPGQGLQFLFEYFSETQRNKGNFPGRFSGRQFSNSRSEMNVSTLELGDSALYLCASSLDTGGDTQYFGPGTRLTVL.

The CDR3 DNA reads TGTGCCAGCAGGTCCGGGCAGGGCTCTTATGGCTACACCTTC. Its protein product is CASRSGQGSYGYTF. The chain uses TRBV7-8 and TRBJ1-2, with D possibly being TRBD1 (5 bases). CDR1 is SGHVS, CDR2 FQNEAQ, per germline. CDR3 length: 14 amino acids. Trimming shortened V by 6 bases and J by 5 bases, and 16 bases separated the two germline ends.

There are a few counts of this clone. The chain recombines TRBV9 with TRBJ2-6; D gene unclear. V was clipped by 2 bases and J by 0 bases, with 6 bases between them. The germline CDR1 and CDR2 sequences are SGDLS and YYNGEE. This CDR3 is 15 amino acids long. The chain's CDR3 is CASSVRSSGANVLTF. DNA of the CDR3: TGTGCCAGCAGCGTGCGAAGCTCTGGGGCCAACGTCCTGACTTTC.

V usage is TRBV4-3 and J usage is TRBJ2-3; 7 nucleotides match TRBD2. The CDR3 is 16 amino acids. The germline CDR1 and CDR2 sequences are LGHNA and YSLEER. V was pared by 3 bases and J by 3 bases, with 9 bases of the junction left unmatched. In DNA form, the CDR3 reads TGCGCCAGCAGCCACCAGCGGGATTCGTGGACAGATACGCAGTATTTT. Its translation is CASSHQRDSWTDTQYF.

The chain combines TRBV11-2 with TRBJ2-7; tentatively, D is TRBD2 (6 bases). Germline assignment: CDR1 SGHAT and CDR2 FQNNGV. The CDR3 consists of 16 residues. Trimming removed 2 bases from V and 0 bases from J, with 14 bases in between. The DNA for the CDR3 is TGTGCCAGCAGCTTATCGACTAGTCCCGTCTCCTACGAGCAGTACTTC. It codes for CASSLSTSPVSYEQYF.

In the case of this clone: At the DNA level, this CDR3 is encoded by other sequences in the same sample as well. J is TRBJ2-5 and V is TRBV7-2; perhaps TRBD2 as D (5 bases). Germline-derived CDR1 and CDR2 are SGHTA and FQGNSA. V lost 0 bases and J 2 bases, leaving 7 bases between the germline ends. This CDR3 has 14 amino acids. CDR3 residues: CASSLAGVQETQYF. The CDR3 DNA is TGTGCCAGCAGCTTAGCGGGAGTGCAAGAGACCCAGTACTTC.